The present T cell receptor (beta chain) was sequenced within a study of cytomegalovirus exposure and HLA in healthy donors. General study findings and limits: There were several of the most significant clusters that appeared linked to common viral pathogens in a later analysis. 87-base-pair reads could not separate some V segments, including TRBV6-2 and TRBV6-3.

On this clone itself: Its antigen is currently unknown.

Primers: 60 Vbeta forward and 13 Jbeta reverse. TCRdb's table, derived via immunoSEQ multiplex PCR, lists solely in-frame clones and lacks some. This sample's clone table lists about 34,000 clones. The CDR3 is 14 residues long. Germline V lookup: CDR1 MDHEN, CDR2 SYDVKM. The V and J ends lost 3 bases and 8 bases respectively, with 16 bases between them. This chain connects TRBV28 to TRBJ1-2; D gene unclear. What was sequenced was PBMCs. This receptor was taken from a human donor in good health. CDR3: CASSFGPGRGGYTF. The CDR3 nucleotides read TGTGCCAGCAGTTTTGGTCCTGGGAGAGGCGGCTACACCTTC.